This T cell receptor (beta chain) derives from a study of human versus mouse CDR3 diversity and MHC coevolution. Profiling relied on immunoSEQ multiplex PCR, and the TCRdb table lists in-frame clones only, not all of them. This table has around 59,000 clones, around 94% appearing once. General study results and limits: Human CDR3s averaged more deletions and insertions than mouse CDR3s.

Details on this clone: Its specificity is not known.

The sequence came from a person between 55 and 69 years old in good health. Sequences were obtained from naive CD4+ T cells from blood. Regarding subset: CD45RO-negative CD62L-positive naive CD4 T cells.

CDR3 sequence: CASSRQGANEKLFF. In nucleotides, the CDR3 is TGTGCCAGCAGCCGACAGGGGGCTAATGAAAAACTGTTTTTT. The V call is TRBV5-4, the J call TRBJ1-4, with 9 bases identical to TRBD1. The V gene's germline CDR1 is SGHNT and CDR2 YYREEE (reference sequence). The CDR3 spans 14 residues. The V gene end was trimmed by 4 bases and the J gene end by 3 bases; junction bases not matched to a gene: 1.